This T cell receptor (beta chain) was sequenced for a study of blood T cell repertoires in COVID-19. Study context: Both acute and convalescent COVID-19 samples were obtained from the United States, Italy and Spain.

This CDR3 region has 15 residues. Per the germline V gene, CDR1 is SGHRS and CDR2 is YFSETQ. V gave up 6 bases and J gave up 4 bases, with 19 bases separating them. Authors' analysis steps: Estimated nucleated cell counts came from reference gene primer amplification. Some clones are missing from TCRdb's copy, which holds only in-frame ones; the method was immunoSEQ multiplex PCR. The V and J calls and clone size are taken from that table; D and trimming were inferred from the DNA. The sample includes approximately 210,000 clones, around 75% of them seen just once. Sample: peripheral blood. This chain joins TRBV5-1 and TRBJ1-2; TRBD1 is a possible D gene (5 bases). The TCR originated in a human donor in a cohort sampled during active COVID-19. CDR3 coding DNA: TGCGCCAGCATGGAGGGGCCGGAGGGACCCTATGGCTACACCTTC. Translation gives CASMEGPEGPYGYTF.